The source of this T cell receptor (beta chain) is a study of control samples from healthy donors and cancer patients. The protocol was immunoSEQ multiplex PCR, while the TCRdb copy is restricted to in-frame clones and leaves out a portion. Of approximately 150,000 clones in the sample, approximately 94% were seen once. This clone is a singleton in its sample. The sample was blood. The sequence derives from a man in his forties or fifties in good health.

The DNA of the CDR3 is TGTGCCATCAGTGAGTCGAACAGGGGTGGGACTCAGCCCCAGCATTTT. The encoded protein is CAISESNRGGTQPQHF. The V call is TRBV10-3, the J call TRBJ1-5; TRBD1 matches at 7 bases. The CDR3 covers 16 residues. From germline, CDR1 is ENHRY and CDR2 SYGVKD. Losses at the gene ends were 0 bases for V and 6 bases for J; bases not matched to a gene: 8.